These T cell receptor beta chains were read from a single sample in a study of neurological immune-mediated disorders. MiXCR, run by TCRdb on the 5' RACE reads, gives a single entry per CDR3 protein. Of about 19,000 distinct CDR3 sequences in the sample, 7.5% were seen once. Sequenced: CD8+ T cells from blood. These receptors all stem from a woman under 40 with HTLV-1-associated myelopathy (HAM/TSP). CDR3s include the opening cysteine and the closing phenylalanine or tryptophan. The D gene is left open where the match is weak. Clone size is stated in some rows and not others, as once, few, many or a class when expanded.

D,J,V,size,CDR3,DNA
-,TRBJ2-3,TRBV30,many,CAWSVLAYGVVDTQYF,TGTGCCTGGAGTGTACTTGCGTATGGGGTGGTAGATACGCAGTATTTT
-,TRBJ2-7,TRBV5-1,many,CASSQGQQGRAYEQYF,TGCGCCAGCAGCCAAGGACAGCAGGGAAGGGCCTACGAGCAGTACTTC
-,TRBJ2-1,TRBV5-5,many,CASSFSGNEQFF,TGTGCCAGCAGCTTTTCTGGTAATGAGCAGTTCTTC
-,TRBJ2-3,TRBV2,many,CASGYWDTSTDTQYF,TGTGCCAGCGGATACTGGGACACCAGCACAGATACGCAGTATTTT
-,TRBJ2-7,TRBV5-5,-,CASRVTPEPGLYEQYF,TGTGCCAGCAGAGTGACACCGGAACCAGGGCTCTACGAGCAGTACTTC
-,TRBJ1-2,TRBV7-8,many,CASSYAGEGSGYTF,TGTGCCAGCAGCTACGCCGGGGAAGGGAGCGGCTACACCTTC
-,TRBJ2-1,TRBV10-2,many,CASSGGEQFF,TGCGCCAGCAGTGGGGGCGAGCAGTTCTTC
-,TRBJ2-1,TRBV20-1,many,CSARARNEQFF,TGCAGTGCTAGAGCCCGCAATGAGCAGTTCTTC
-,TRBJ1-5,TRBV12-3/TRBV12-4,many,CASSFSGLSQPQHF,TGTGCCAGCAGTTTTTCAGGGCTTTCTCAGCCCCAGCATTTT
TRBD1,TRBJ1-2,TRBV6-1,many,CASSAFRGGADGYTF,TGTGCCAGCAGTGCATTCAGGGGGGGCGCCGATGGCTACACCTTC
-,TRBJ2-3,TRBV5-1,many,CASSLFGRSPTDTQYF,TGCGCCAGCAGCTTGTTCGGACGGAGCCCCACAGATACGCAGTATTTT
-,TRBJ1-1,TRBV20-1,many,CSARDWGVNTEAFF,TGCAGTGCTAGAGATTGGGGCGTGAACACTGAAGCTTTCTTT
-,TRBJ1-1,TRBV5-1,medium-sized,CASSFLGDTEAFF,TGCGCCAGCAGCTTTTTAGGGGACACTGAAGCTTTCTTT
TRBD2,TRBJ2-5,TRBV20-1,many,CSARGGRETQYF,TGCAGTGCTAGGGGGGGGAGGGAGACCCAGTACTTC
TRBD1,TRBJ1-2,TRBV20-1,many,CSARDKGAILYGYTF,TGCAGTGCTAGAGATAAGGGGGCTATCCTTTATGGCTACACCTTC
-,TRBJ2-7,TRBV30,many,CAWSGGYEQYF,TGTGCCTGGAGTGGGGGGTACGAGCAGTACTTC
-,TRBJ2-2,TRBV5-1,many,CASRSLLEQGDTGELFF,TGCGCCAGCAGAAGCTTGTTAGAACAGGGAGACACCGGGGAGCTGTTTTTT
TRBD1,TRBJ1-1,TRBV5-1,many,CASSLATPSTGYMNTEAFF,TGCGCCAGCAGCTTGGCAACCCCTTCGACAGGGTACATGAACACTGAAGCTTTCTTT
-,TRBJ2-1,TRBV6-5,-,CASSRVRGSNNKQFF,TGTGCCAGCAGCCGAGTAAGGGGCTCCAACAATAAGCAGTTCTTC
-,TRBJ2-3,TRBV25-1,many,CATAQATQYF,TGTGCCACTGCGCAGGCTACGCAGTATTTT
-,TRBJ1-1,TRBV5-1,many,CASSLMGATEAFF,TGCGCCAGCAGCTTGATGGGGGCTACTGAAGCTTTCTTT
-,TRBJ2-3,TRBV5-6,many,CASSLRQTDTQYF,TGTGCCAGCAGCCTCCGACAGACAGATACGCAGTATTTT
TRBD2,TRBJ2-3,TRBV20-1,many,CSAPLAGNTDTQYF,TGCAGTGCCCCTCTAGCGGGGAACACAGATACGCAGTATTTT